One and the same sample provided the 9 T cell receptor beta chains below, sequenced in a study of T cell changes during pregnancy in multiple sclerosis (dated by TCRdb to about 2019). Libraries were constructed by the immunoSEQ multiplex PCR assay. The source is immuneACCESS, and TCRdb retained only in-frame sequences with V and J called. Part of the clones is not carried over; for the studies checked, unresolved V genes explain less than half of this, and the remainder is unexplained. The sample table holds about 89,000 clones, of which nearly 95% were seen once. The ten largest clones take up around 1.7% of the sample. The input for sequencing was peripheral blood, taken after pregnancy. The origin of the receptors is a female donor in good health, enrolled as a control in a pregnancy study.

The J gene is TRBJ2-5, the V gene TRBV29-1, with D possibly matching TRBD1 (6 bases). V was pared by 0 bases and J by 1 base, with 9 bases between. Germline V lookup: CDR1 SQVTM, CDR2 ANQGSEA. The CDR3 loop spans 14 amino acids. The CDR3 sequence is CSVEDTGTQETQYF. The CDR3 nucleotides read TGCAGCGTTGAAGACACAGGGACCCAAGAGACCCAGTACTTC.

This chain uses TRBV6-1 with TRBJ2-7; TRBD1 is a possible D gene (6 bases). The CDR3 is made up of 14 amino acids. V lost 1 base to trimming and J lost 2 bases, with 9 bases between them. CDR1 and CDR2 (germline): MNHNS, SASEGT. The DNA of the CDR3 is TGTGCCAGCAGTGAAGTGGGACATACCTACGAGCAGTACTTC. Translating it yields CASSEVGHTYEQYF.

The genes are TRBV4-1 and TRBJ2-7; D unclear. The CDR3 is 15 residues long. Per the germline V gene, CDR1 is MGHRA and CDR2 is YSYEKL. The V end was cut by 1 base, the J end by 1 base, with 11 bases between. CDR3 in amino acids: CASSQVGGDSYEQYF. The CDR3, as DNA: TGCGCCAGCAGCCAAGTGGGTGGAGATTCCTACGAGCAGTACTTC.

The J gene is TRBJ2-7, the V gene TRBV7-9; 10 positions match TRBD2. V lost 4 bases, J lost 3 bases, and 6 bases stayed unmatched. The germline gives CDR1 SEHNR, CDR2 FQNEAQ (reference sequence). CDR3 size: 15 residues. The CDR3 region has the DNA TGTGCCAGCAGCTCCTTAGCGGGAGGTCGCTACGAGCAGTACTTC. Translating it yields CASSSLAGGRYEQYF.

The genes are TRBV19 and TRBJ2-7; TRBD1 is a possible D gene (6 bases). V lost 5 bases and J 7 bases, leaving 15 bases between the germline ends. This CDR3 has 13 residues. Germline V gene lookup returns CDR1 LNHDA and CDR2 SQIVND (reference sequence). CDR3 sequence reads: CASSRDTEGEQYF. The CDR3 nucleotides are TGTGCCAGTAGTCGGGACACCGAGGGGGAGCAGTACTTC.

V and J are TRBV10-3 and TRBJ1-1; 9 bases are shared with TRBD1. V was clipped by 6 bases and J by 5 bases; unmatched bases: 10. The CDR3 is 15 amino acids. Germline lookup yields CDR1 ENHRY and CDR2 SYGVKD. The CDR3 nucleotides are TGTGCCATCAGACGACACGGGACAGGGATGACTGAAGCTTTCTTT. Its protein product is CAIRRHGTGMTEAFF.

CDR3 nucleotide sequence: TGTGCCACCCTCACCAACGGTGGAAACACCATATATTTT. This encodes CATLTNGGNTIYF. The chain recombines TRBV15 with TRBJ1-3; no clear D gene. CDR1 LNHNV and CDR2 YYDKDF come from the germline V gene (reference sequence). Trimming cost V 8 bases and J 3 bases, with 11 bases left between them. The CDR3 totals 13 residues.

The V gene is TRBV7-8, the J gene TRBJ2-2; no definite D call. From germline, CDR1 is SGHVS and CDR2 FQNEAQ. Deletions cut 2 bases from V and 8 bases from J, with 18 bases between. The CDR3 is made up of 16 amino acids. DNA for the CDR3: TGTGCCAGCAGCTTAAGCCTTCTTGAGGTTACGGGGGAGCTGTTTTTT. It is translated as CASSLSLLEVTGELFF.

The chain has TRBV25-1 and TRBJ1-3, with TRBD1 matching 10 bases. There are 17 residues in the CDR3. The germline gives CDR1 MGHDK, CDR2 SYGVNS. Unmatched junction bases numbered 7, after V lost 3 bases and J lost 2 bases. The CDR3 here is CASSDGQGGPPGNTIYF. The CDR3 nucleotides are TGTGCCAGCAGTGATGGACAGGGGGGACCCCCTGGAAACACCATATATTTT.